The T cell receptor beta chain under discussion was sequenced for a study of OX40 agonist ivuxolimab in advanced cancers. Across the whole study: Patients treated during dose escalation were battling hepatocellular carcinoma, melanoma, renal cell or head and neck cancer. General study points: Among some nonresponders, normalized T-cell clonal expansion was also low. Partial responders dosed at 0.1-3.0 mg/kg displayed clonal expansion ranking among the lowest.

To note about this clone: The antigen remains undetermined.

This table comes from immunoSEQ multiplex PCR, and its TCRdb copy is limited to in-frame clones, with some not included. The sample contains 80,000 to 95,000 clones, nearly 90% of which appear only once. This CDR3 comprises 13 residues. V lost 3 bases and J 2 bases, leaving 5 bases between the germline ends. CDR1 is GTSNPN and CDR2 is SVGIG in the germline V gene (reference sequence). The origin of this receptor is an adult with an advanced solid tumor such as melanoma, head and neck, liver or kidney cancer. The chain is built from TRBV30 and TRBJ2-6; D is undetermined. The sample consisted of CD4+ or CD8+ T cells sorted from blood, taken in a trial of the OX40 agonist ivuxolimab. The CDR3, as DNA: TGTGCCTGGAGAGAGCCTGGGGCCAACGTCCTGACTTTC. Amino acids: CAWREPGANVLTF.